The following is a T cell receptor (beta chain) sequence with its context. These data come from a study of T cells in narcolepsy. About the study: Healthy controls were enrolled alongside patients with narcolepsy type 1 or type 2.

The CDR3 is made up of 16 amino acids. Germline V CDR1 and CDR2: MGHRA, YSYEKL. V was trimmed by 1 base and J by 0 bases, leaving 10 bases between them. Only in-frame clones appear in the TCRdb table, and some are missing; sequencing was by immunoSEQ multiplex PCR. The sample yields 15,000 to 20,000 clones, 72% seen once. This sequence was found in a human donor with narcolepsy. The rearrangement joins TRBV4-1 to TRBJ2-1; D is possibly TRBD2 (6 bases). The material sequenced was CD45RA- memory CD8+ T cells from PBMCs. The chain's CDR3 is CASSQVAGSSYNEQFF. The CDR3 nucleotides are TGCGCCAGCAGCCAAGTCGCCGGGAGCTCCTACAATGAGCAGTTCTTC.